This TCR beta chain appears in the sequencing data of a study of response to subunit inactivated influenza vaccine. Germline trimming cut 6 bases from V and 7 bases from J; bases unmatched to any gene: 3. This CDR3 region has 13 residues. Study-wide findings and caveats: Authors suggested seasonal influenza vaccinations each recruit few new T cells.

TCRdb itself ran the RT-PCR reads through MiXCR, one entry per CDR3 protein. This table has about 800,000 distinct CDR3 sequences, 21% appearing once. In the case of this clonotype: Its antigen is undetermined.

The rearrangement links TRBV12-3 or TRBV12-4 to TRBJ1-5, with 10 bases identical to TRBD1. The TCR was taken from a man aged 45-60 years who received an inactivated influenza vaccine. The sequencing here drew on PBMCs from blood, taken 5 to 6 days after vaccination. CDR3 sequence: CASSQTGGQPQHF. The CDR3, as DNA: TGTGCCAGCAGCCAGACAGGGGGCCAGCCCCAGCATTTT.